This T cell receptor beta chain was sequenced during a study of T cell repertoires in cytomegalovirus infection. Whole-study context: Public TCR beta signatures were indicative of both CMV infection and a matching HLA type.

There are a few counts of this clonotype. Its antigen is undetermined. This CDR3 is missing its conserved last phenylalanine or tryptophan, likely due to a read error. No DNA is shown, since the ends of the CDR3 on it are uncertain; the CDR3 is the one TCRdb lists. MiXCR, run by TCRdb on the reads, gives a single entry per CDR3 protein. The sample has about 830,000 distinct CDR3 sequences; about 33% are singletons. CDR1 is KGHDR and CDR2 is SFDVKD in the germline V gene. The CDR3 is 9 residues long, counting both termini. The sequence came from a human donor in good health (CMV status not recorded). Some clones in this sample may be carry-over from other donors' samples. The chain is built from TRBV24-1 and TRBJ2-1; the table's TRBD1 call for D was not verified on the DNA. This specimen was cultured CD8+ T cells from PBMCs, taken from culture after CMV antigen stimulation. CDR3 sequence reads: CATSANAGP.